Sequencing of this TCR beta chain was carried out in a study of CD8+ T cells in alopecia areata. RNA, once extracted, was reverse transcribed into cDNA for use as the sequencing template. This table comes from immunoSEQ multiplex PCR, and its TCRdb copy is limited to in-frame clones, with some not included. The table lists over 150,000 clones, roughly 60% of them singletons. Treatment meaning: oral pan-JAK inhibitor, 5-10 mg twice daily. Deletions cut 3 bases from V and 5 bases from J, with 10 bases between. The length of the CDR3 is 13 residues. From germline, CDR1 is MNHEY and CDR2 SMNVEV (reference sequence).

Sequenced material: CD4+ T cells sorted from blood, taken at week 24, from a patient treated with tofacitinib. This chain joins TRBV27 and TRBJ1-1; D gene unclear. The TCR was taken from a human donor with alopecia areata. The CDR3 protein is CASSFSRVTEAFF. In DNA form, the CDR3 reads TGTGCCAGCAGTTTTTCGAGGGTTACTGAAGCTTTCTTT.